A single sample is the source of the 22 T cell receptor beta chains below, sequenced in a study of T cell repertoires in aging, cancer and after chemotherapy. Amplification of TCR beta used genomic DNA extracted from peripheral blood. A mixed TRB-A/B primer pool amplified rearranged TRB by multiplex touch-down PCR. Each CDR3 protein is one row after TCRdb ran MiXCR on the multiplex PCR reads. The sample yields roughly 4,900 distinct CDR3 sequences, more than 25% seen once. Sequences were obtained from blood. The receptors originated from a human donor with a blood cancer.

This chain joins TRBV12-3 or TRBV12-4 and TRBJ2-1; 9 nucleotides match TRBD2. The ends lost 1 base at V and 8 bases at J; junction bases unmatched: 12. The CDR3 length is 17 residues. The DNA of the CDR3 is TGTGCCAGCAGTTTAGAAGCGGGGAGCGGGGGGAGGTATGAGCAGTTCTTC. Its translation is CASSLEAGSGGRYEQFF.

Concerning this clonotype: One end of the junction varies from germline; a read error may be responsible. The chain combines TRBV30 with TRBJ2-2, with D possibly matching TRBD2 (7 bases). The V gene's germline CDR1 is GTSNPN and CDR2 SVGIG (reference sequence). The CDR3 has 13 amino acids. The CDR3: CAWKGGGGGELFF. CDR3 DNA: TGTGCGTGGAAGGGGGGGGGGGGCGGGGAGCTGTTTTTT.

A few counts support this clonotype. The J gene is TRBJ2-7, the V gene TRBV12-3 or TRBV12-4; TRBD1 agrees at 7 bases. V was clipped by 2 bases and J by 0 bases; unmatched bases: 13. CDR3 length equals 18 residues. The CDR3 coding sequence is TGTGCCAGCAGTTTAAGGGACAGACTTCATCATATCTCCTACGAGCAGTACTTC. Protein sequence: CASSLRDRLHHISYEQYF.

The chain links TRBV5-1 to TRBJ2-7; unclear D gene. CDR1 and CDR2 (germline): SGHRS, YFSETQ. V shed 1 base and J shed 5 bases, with 10 bases lying between them. The CDR3 sequence is 13 residues long. CDR3 nucleotides: TGCGCCAGCAGCTTGAGGCTATGGGACGAGCAGTACTTC. It translates to CASSLRLWDEQYF.

Worth noting for this clonotype: Germline and junction disagree at one end, which may indicate a read error. The rearrangement joins TRBV5-5 to TRBJ1-6, with TRBD1 matching over 11 bases. CDR1 and CDR2 from the germline V gene are SGHKS and YYEKEE (reference sequence). The CDR3 contains 16 residues. The CDR3 DNA reads as TGCGCCAGCAGCTTTGGACAGGGGGCGAAAAATTCACCCCTCCACTTT. It translates to CASSFGQGAKNSPLHF.

V is TRBV15 and J is TRBJ2-7; D unresolved. V lost 2 bases, J lost 2 bases, and 22 bases lay in between. In germline, CDR1 is LNHNV, CDR2 YYDKDF (reference sequence). The length of the CDR3 is 18 residues. In DNA, the CDR3 is TGTGCCACCAGCAGATCCTCCTGGGATACCGAGCGCCCCTACGAGCAGTACTTC. It translates to CATSRSSWDTERPYEQYF.

Details on this clonotype: A clone one base away is much larger, so this may be a read error. The conserved closing phenylalanine or tryptophan is absent in this CDR3, likely reflecting a read error. The chain joins TRBV30 to TRBJ2-6; 8 nucleotides line up with TRBD1. The CDR3 extends over 16 amino acids. Germline CDR1 and CDR2: GTSNPN and SVGIG (reference sequence). The junction had 7 bases not matched to a gene; V was cut back by 4 bases and J by 2 bases. The CDR3 spells CAWMRQGATGANVLTL. CDR3 nucleotides: TGTGCCTGGATGCGGCAGGGGGCTACTGGGGCCAACGTCCTGACTTTA.

The J gene is TRBJ1-2, the V gene TRBV12-3 or TRBV12-4; tentatively, D is TRBD1 (6 bases). Trimming removed 3 bases at V and 7 bases at J, with 15 bases between. The CDR3 has 14 amino acids. The DNA for the CDR3 is TGTGCCAGCAGTTTCGTAGAGGGGGTAGGTGGCTACACCTTC. Amino acids: CASSFVEGVGGYTF.

This sequence joins TRBV11-1 and TRBJ2-7; 14 bases align to TRBD2. V gave up 3 bases and J gave up 5 bases; unmatched junction bases: 3. CDR1 is SGHAT and CDR2 is FQDESV in the germline V gene (reference sequence). The CDR3 spans 15 residues. CDR3 region: CASSLTTSGGDEQYF. The CDR3 region has the DNA TGTGCCAGCAGCTTGACGACTAGCGGGGGGGACGAGCAGTACTTC. The complete variable domain, with remaining parts taken from reference TRBV11-1 and TRBJ2-7, reads EAEVAQSPRYKITEKSQAVAFWCDPISGHATLYWYRQILGQGPELLVQFQDESVVDDSQLPKDRFSAERLKGVDSTLKIQPAELGDSAMYLCASSLTTSGGDEQYFGPGTRLTVT.

This clonotype is categorized as medium-sized. The V call is TRBV15, the J call TRBJ2-5, with D possibly TRBD2 on 5 matching bases. The CDR3 has 14 residues. Germline lookup yields CDR1 LNHNV and CDR2 YYDKDF (reference sequence). The V end lost 0 bases, the J end lost 5 bases, and 10 bases lay between the germline ends. The CDR3 protein is CATSRDRGGETQYF. The CDR3, as DNA: TGTGCCACCAGCAGAGATCGGGGTGGGGAGACCCAGTACTTC.

This sequence joins TRBV7-4 and TRBJ1-2; D possibly corresponds to TRBD1 (5 bases). Trimming stripped 0 bases from V and 3 bases from J, with 20 bases between. The CDR3 is 18 amino acids. Germline V gene sequence: CDR1 SGHVT, CDR2 SQSDAQ. CDR3 nucleotides: TGTGCCAGCAGCTTAGCGGCCCTAAGAACAGACAGTCACTATGGCTACACCTTC. Translating it yields CASSLAALRTDSHYGYTF.

This clonotype is medium-sized. The chain employs TRBV19 and TRBJ2-5, with D possibly being TRBD1 (6 bases). Trimming took 3 bases from V and 5 from J, leaving 16 bases between them. Per the germline V gene, CDR1 is LNHDA and CDR2 is SQIVND (reference sequence). The CDR3 has 15 amino acids. CDR3 sequence: CASSISSRGHETQYF. The DNA for the CDR3 is TGTGCCAGTAGTATTTCTTCCAGGGGTCATGAGACCCAGTACTTC.

The chain carries TRBV6-5 and TRBJ2-7, with D perhaps TRBD2 (6 bases). This CDR3 has 14 amino acids. The germline gives CDR1 MNHEY, CDR2 SVGAGI. Trimming removed 4 bases from V and 0 bases from J, with 10 bases in between. CDR3 residues: CASSWDLSSYEQYF. For the CDR3, the DNA is TGTGCCAGCAGTTGGGACTTAAGCTCCTACGAGCAGTACTTC.

This chain connects TRBV6-2 or TRBV6-3 to TRBJ2-1, with 7 bases matching TRBD1. J gave up 5 bases and V 1 base, and 8 bases lay outside the gene matches. The CDR3 covers 16 residues. The V gene's germline CDR1 is MNHEY and CDR2 SVGEGT. The CDR3, as DNA: TGTGCCAGCAGTTACTTAGCCGGGACAGTTGACAATGAGCAGTTCTTC. Amino acids: CASSYLAGTVDNEQFF.

This clonotype was picked up a small number of times. The chain is built from TRBV27 and TRBJ2-7; the D gene is possibly TRBD1 (6 bases). Trimming took off 5 bases at V and 3 bases at J, with 17 bases between the two ends. CDR3 length: 15 amino acids. The V gene's germline CDR1 is MNHEY and CDR2 SMNVEV (reference sequence). CDR3 sequence reads: CASSTTPGTNYEQYF. In nucleotides, the CDR3 is TGTGCCAGCAGTACCACTCCCGGGACAAACTACGAGCAGTACTTC.

The J gene is TRBJ1-5, the V gene TRBV6-5; no clear D. This CDR3 has 15 residues. The V and J ends lost 0 bases and 5 bases respectively, with 11 bases between them. Germline CDR1 is MNHEY and CDR2 is SVGAGI. CDR3 in DNA: TGTGCCAGCAGTTACTCGTCAGGCACCCATCAGCCCCAGCATTTT. It yields the protein CASSYSSGTHQPQHF.

The chain links TRBV5-4 to TRBJ1-1; no clear D. Per the germline V gene, CDR1 is SGHNT and CDR2 is YYREEE (reference sequence). The V end lost 2 bases, the J end lost 9 bases, and 8 bases lay between the germline ends. This CDR3 is built from 11 residues. In DNA form, the CDR3 reads TGTGCCAGCAGCTTCGACGGGAAAGCTTTCTTT. Translating gives CASSFDGKAFF.

In its sample, this clonotype was seen once. A much larger clone sits a single nucleotide away, making a read error possible. The chain employs TRBV6-5 and TRBJ2-5, with 7 bases lining up with TRBD1. Germline CDR1 is MNHEY and CDR2 is SVGAGI. CDR3 length equals 15 residues. V lost 6 bases and J lost 2; bases outside the gene matches: 9. This CDR3 is CASSHRGEVQETQYF. As DNA, the CDR3 is TGTGCCAGCAGCCACAGGGGCGAAGTTCAAGAGACCCAGTACTTC.

This clonotype was seen only a few times. The rearrangement joins TRBV5-6 to TRBJ2-3, with 10 bases fitting TRBD2. The germline V gene encodes CDR1 SGHDT and CDR2 YYEEEE. The CDR3 is made up of 15 amino acids. J lost 4 bases, V lost 4 bases, and 6 bases had no gene match. The CDR3 region is CASSQRGGPADTQYF. The DNA for the CDR3 is TGTGCCAGCAGCCAGCGGGGGGGCCCCGCAGATACGCAGTATTTT.

Relative to its sample, this clonotype is medium-sized. The chain links TRBV13 to TRBJ2-3; 7 positions match TRBD1. Germline V gene lookup returns CDR1 PRHDT and CDR2 FYEKMQ (reference sequence). This CDR3 has 12 residues. With 2 bases clipped from V and 11 bases from J, the junction kept 4 bases outside the gene matches. The CDR3 spells CASSLRGPMQYF. CDR3 DNA sequence: TGTGCCAGCAGCTTAAGGGGGCCAATGCAGTATTTT.

The rearrangement uses TRBV12-3 or TRBV12-4 and TRBJ1-4; TRBD1 agrees at 10 bases. V was clipped by 5 bases and J by 5 bases; unmatched bases: 11. The CDR3 has 17 residues. CDR3 residues: CASSRRDRGPPNEKLFF. For the CDR3, the DNA is TGTGCCAGCAGTCGCCGGGACAGGGGACCCCCGAATGAAAAACTGTTTTTT.

The chain is built from TRBV10-2 and TRBJ1-1; a possible D gene is TRBD1 (6 bases). CDR1 and CDR2 (germline): WSHSY, SAAADI. The CDR3 is 13 residues long. V lost 7 bases and J lost 3, with 12 bases in between. CDR3 coding DNA: TGCGCCAGCAATTTCGCAGGGGACACTGAAGCTTTCTTT. Amino acid sequence: CASNFAGDTEAFF.